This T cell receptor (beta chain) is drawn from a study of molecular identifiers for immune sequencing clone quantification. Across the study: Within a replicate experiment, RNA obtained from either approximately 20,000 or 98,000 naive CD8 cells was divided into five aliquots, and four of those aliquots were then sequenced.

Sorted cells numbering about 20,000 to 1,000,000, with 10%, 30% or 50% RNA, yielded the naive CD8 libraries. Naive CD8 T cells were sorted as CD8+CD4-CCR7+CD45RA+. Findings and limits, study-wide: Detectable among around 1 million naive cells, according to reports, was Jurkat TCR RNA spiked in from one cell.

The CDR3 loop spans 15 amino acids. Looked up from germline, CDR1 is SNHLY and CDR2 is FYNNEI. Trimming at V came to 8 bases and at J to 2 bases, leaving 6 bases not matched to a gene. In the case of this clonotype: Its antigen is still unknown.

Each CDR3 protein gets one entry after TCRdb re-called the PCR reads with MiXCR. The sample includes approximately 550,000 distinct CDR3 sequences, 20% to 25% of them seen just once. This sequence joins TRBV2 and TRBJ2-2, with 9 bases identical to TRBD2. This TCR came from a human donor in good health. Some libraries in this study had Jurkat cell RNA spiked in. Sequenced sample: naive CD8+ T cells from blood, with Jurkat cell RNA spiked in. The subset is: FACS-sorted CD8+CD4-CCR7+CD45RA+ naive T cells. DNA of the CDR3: TGTGCCAGCGGTATTAGCGGGAGCAACACCGGGGAGCTGTTTTTT. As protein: CASGISGSNTGELFF.